The 16 T cell receptor beta chains in this list originate from one sample, sequenced in a study of T cell responses to AZD1222 COVID-19 vaccine. TCRdb's copy holds only in-frame clones and misses some; the assay was immunoSEQ multiplex PCR. The sample includes under 85,000 clones, 70% to 90% seen only once; the top ten take approximately 11%. Material: peripheral blood, obtained on day 0 of AZD1222 vaccination. These receptors were collected from an adult in good health.

This clone has only one observation. As DNA, the CDR3 is TGTGCCAGCAGCTTAGGGACAGGGAGCGCCAACGTCCTGACTTTC. Translating gives CASSLGTGSANVLTF. The chain has TRBV7-2 and TRBJ2-6; 8 bases agree with TRBD1. The CDR3 sequence is 15 residues long. Trimming removed 1 base from V and 7 bases from J; junction bases left unmatched: 3. Germline values: CDR1 SGHTA, CDR2 FQGNSA. The full variable domain, rest sourced from reference TRBV7-2 and TRBJ2-6, is GAGVSQSPSNKVTEKGKDVELRCDPISGHTALYWYRQSLGQGLEFLIYFQGNSAPDKSGLPSDRFSAERTGGSVSTLTIQRTQQEDSAVYLCASSLGTGSANVLTFGAGSRLTVL.

The chain uses TRBV7-9 and TRBJ1-2; D might be TRBD1 (6 bases). V lost 3 bases, J lost 5 bases, and 19 bases lay in between. The V gene's germline CDR1 is SEHNR and CDR2 FQNEAQ (reference sequence). The CDR3 runs to 16 residues. In DNA, the CDR3 is TGTGCCAGCAGCTTCCCCAGGGTGGCAGGGGATTATGGCTACACCTTC. It codes for CASSFPRVAGDYGYTF.

The chain carries TRBV9 and TRBJ1-1; 9 bases are a match to TRBD1. Germline lookup yields CDR1 SGDLS and CDR2 YYNGEE. The CDR3 loop spans 14 amino acids. V dropped 6 bases and J dropped 7; count of bases not matched to a gene: 10. The CDR3 here is CASTLLGTGREAFF. Written as DNA, the CDR3 is TGTGCCAGCACGCTACTCGGGACAGGGCGTGAAGCTTTCTTT.

The chain combines TRBV19 with TRBJ1-2, with a possible D match to TRBD1 (5 bases). This CDR3 comprises 12 residues. The germline CDR1 and CDR2 sequences are LNHDA and SQIVND (reference sequence). V lost 3 bases and J lost 5, with 7 bases in between. CDR3 loop: CASSMGEYGYTF. For the CDR3, the DNA is TGTGCCAGTAGTATGGGGGAATATGGCTACACCTTC.

The chain recombines TRBV18 with TRBJ1-5; no firm D call. V gave up 3 bases and J gave up 6 bases, with 9 bases separating them. Germline loops: CDR1 KGHSH, CDR2 LQKENI. This CDR3 region has 13 residues. As DNA, the CDR3 is TGTGCCAGCTCACCGGCGGCAGGTCAGCCCCAGCATTTT. This translates into CASSPAAGQPQHF.

This clone was seen once. This chain connects TRBV29-1 to TRBJ2-3; possibly TRBD1 for D (5 bases). The CDR3 spans 12 residues. The V end lost 4 bases, the J end lost 1 base, and 6 bases lay between the germline ends. Germline V CDR1 and CDR2: SQVTM, ANQGSEA. The CDR3, as DNA: TGCAGCGTTGCACAGGGCACAGATACGCAGTATTTT. It translates to CSVAQGTDTQYF.

The V call is TRBV18, the J call TRBJ1-5; 8 positions match TRBD1. The germline CDR1 and CDR2 sequences are KGHSH and LQKENI. V gave up 3 bases and J gave up 6 bases; unmatched junction bases: 10. The CDR3 sequence is 16 residues long. The CDR3 DNA sequence: TGTGCCAGCTCACCCAACAAGGACAGGGTAGGTCAGCCCCAGCATTTT. Translating it yields CASSPNKDRVGQPQHF.

The chain employs TRBV18 and TRBJ2-1, with 12 bases aligning to TRBD1. The germline gives CDR1 KGHSH, CDR2 LQKENI. The V gene end was trimmed by 4 bases and the J gene end by 8 bases; junction bases not matched to a gene: 6. CDR3 length: 15 amino acids. In DNA, the CDR3 is TGTGCCAGCTCACGAATGGGACAGGGGGCTGATGAGCAGTTCTTC. This codes for CASSRMGQGADEQFF.

This clone occurred many times. The chain links TRBV28 to TRBJ2-1; tentatively, D is TRBD1 (5 bases). Trimming took 3 bases from V and 5 from J, leaving 14 bases between them. CDR3 length equals 15 residues. Looked up from germline, CDR1 is MDHEN and CDR2 is SYDVKM. The CDR3: CASSLSGFWNNEQFF. CDR3 nucleotides: TGTGCCAGCAGTTTGTCAGGGTTTTGGAACAATGAGCAGTTCTTC.

The chain carries TRBV6-1 and TRBJ2-6; D remains ambiguous. Germline CDR1 and CDR2: MNHNS and SASEGT. This CDR3 has 20 amino acids. Between the trimmed V and J ends, which lost 1 base and 0 bases, there was a span of 19 bases. CDR3 DNA: TGTGCCAGCAGTGAAGTCGGGTCCCTCGGCCCTTACTCTGGGGCCAACGTCCTGACTTTC. Translated, it gives CASSEVGSLGPYSGANVLTF.

The chain combines TRBV11-2 with TRBJ2-7, with 8 bases matching TRBD1. Unmatched junction bases numbered 7, after V lost 8 bases and J lost 4 bases. The length of the CDR3 is 13 residues. Germline-derived CDR1 and CDR2 are SGHAT and FQNNGV. CDR3 sequence (DNA): TGTGCCAGCCGGGGGCAGGGGGCGTACGAGCAGTACTTC. Protein product: CASRGQGAYEQYF. Full variable domain (rest looked up from reference TRBV11-2 and TRBJ2-7): EAGVAQSPRYKIIEKRQSVAFWCNPISGHATLYWYQQILGQGPKLLIQFQNNGVVDDSQLPKDRFSAERLKGVDSTLKIQPAKLEDSAVYLCASRGQGAYEQYFGPGTRLTVT.

This chain connects TRBV6-5 to TRBJ2-1, with 7 nucleotides matching TRBD1. The germline V gene has CDR1 MNHEY and CDR2 SVGAGI. The CDR3 has 15 amino acids. V lost 10 bases to trimming and J lost 9 bases; unmatched junction nucleotides: 18. The CDR3 sequence is CATEPRRGGESEQFF. Here the CDR3 DNA reads TGTGCCACCGAGCCCAGAAGAGGGGGCGAAAGTGAGCAGTTCTTC.

The chain employs TRBV6-5 and TRBJ2-1; a weak D match, TRBD1 (5 bases). Trimming shortened V by 0 bases and J by 9 bases, and 15 bases separated the two germline ends. CDR1 is MNHEY and CDR2 is SVGAGI in the germline V gene. The CDR3 has 15 amino acids. CDR3 sequence reads: CASSYSGRVGSEQFF. DNA of the CDR3: TGTGCCAGCAGTTACTCGGGCAGGGTAGGCAGTGAGCAGTTCTTC.

The chain carries TRBV6-1 and TRBJ2-7; D is unclear. The CDR3 consists of 14 residues. Germline V gene data show CDR1 as MNHNS and CDR2 as SASEGT. V lost 2 bases and J 0 bases, leaving 8 bases between the germline ends. CDR3 DNA: TGTGCCAGCAGTGAAAGGGAACACTCCTACGAGCAGTACGTC. It encodes CASSEREHSYEQYV.

The gene calls are TRBV5-5 and TRBJ1-2; 9 nucleotides match TRBD1. V lost 1 base to trimming and J lost 0 bases; unmatched junction nucleotides: 10. Germline V lookup: CDR1 SGHKS, CDR2 YYEKEE (reference sequence). This CDR3 has 18 residues. In DNA, the CDR3 is TGTGCCAGCAGCTTGCGTCCAGGGACAGGGAGAGCTAACTATGGCTACACCTTC. Translation gives CASSLRPGTGRANYGYTF.

A few counts support this clone. The rearrangement uses TRBV29-1 and TRBJ2-1; no clear D. CDR3 size: 12 residues. Germline CDR1 SQVTM, CDR2 ANQGSEA. The germline V and J ends were trimmed by 5 bases and 6 bases, with 11 bases remaining between them. The CDR3 spells CSVLPNGNEQFF. The CDR3 DNA sequence: TGCAGCGTTTTACCAAATGGCAATGAGCAGTTCTTC.